This T cell receptor (beta chain) was found in a study of Graves' ophthalmopathy and Graves' hyperthyroidism. Transcripts of RNA were the source for amplifying TCR beta CDR3 regions. Following a first-round RT-PCR that used HTBI primers, a second-round multiplex PCR was carried out. TCRdb passed the multiplex PCR reads through MiXCR, listing each CDR3 protein once. This table has 500,000 to 700,000 distinct CDR3 sequences, around a fifth appearing once. Study-wide results and limits: Discriminating ophthalmopathy from stable hyperthyroidism, a 13-signature model attained a sensitivity of approximately 85% and a specificity of about 79%.

Orbital computed tomography and thyroid ultrasound, along with TRAb, serum thyroxine and clinical symptoms, underpinned diagnosis. This clonotype was seen ten or more times. Its antigen is as yet unknown. Material: peripheral blood. This receptor was taken from a woman aged 18 to 35 with stable Graves' hyperthyroidism. Some clones in this sample may be carry-over from other donors' samples.

CDR3 nucleotides: TGCGTCACCTCGGGACTAGCGCCCGGGGAGCTGTTTTTT. Its protein is CVTSGLAPGELFF. This chain joins TRBV5-1 and TRBJ2-2; 10 bases agree with TRBD2. CDR3 length: 13 amino acids. Germline-derived CDR1 and CDR2 are SGHRS and YFSETQ.